This T cell receptor (beta chain) was captured by sequencing in a study of blood T cell repertoires in COVID-19. At the level of the study: Samples came from the United States, Italy and Spain, spanning acute and convalescent COVID-19. T cells, B-cell-depleted T cells, or PBMCs supplied cDNA or gDNA.

V was clipped by 0 bases and J by 5 bases, with 8 bases between them. CDR3 size: 14 residues. Germline CDR1 is SGHDT and CDR2 is YYEEEE. Source study methods: Nucleated cell number was recorded as an estimate derived from reference gene primer amplification. TCRdb's table, derived via immunoSEQ multiplex PCR, lists solely in-frame clones and lacks some. V and J calls plus clone size are reproduced from that table; the DNA served to infer D and trimming. In the table there are over 200,000 clones, about nine tenths of which are singletons. The chain joins TRBV5-6 to TRBJ1-4; D might be TRBD1 (5 bases). This receptor was identified in a man aged 60 to 75 who had recovered from COVID-19. Sequencing used peripheral blood. The CDR3 nucleotides are TGTGCCAGCAGCTTGGGACAGCTAAATGAAAAACTGTTTTTT. This gives the protein CASSLGQLNEKLFF.